The entry that follows covers one T cell receptor (beta chain) sequence. Its antigen is not yet known. Base qualities are not provided; no much larger clone lies one nucleotide away. Using the deep immunoSEQ assay, TCR CDR3 regions were amplified from genomic DNA by multiplex PCR. For each cell subset, the extracted genomic DNA was distributed evenly across all wells of several immunoSEQ 96-well plates, and each plate served as one replicate. For sorted subsets, around 200 ng genomic DNA, equal to about 30,000 T cell genomes, was loaded into each replicate PCR. Purified libraries were quantified with a Qubit 3.0 fluorometer, sized on a Bioanalyzer 2100, and re-quantified with the KAPA Library Quantification kit. Every immunoSEQ 96-well plate was sequenced on a dedicated single-read 150-cycle Illumina NextSeq 550 flow cell. The original pipeline was this. Because the immunoSEQ output included only junctional sequences and no quality scores, the filtering could not be the same as the filtering used for full-length reads. Sequences were annotated with PyIR, a Python wrapper for IgBLAST v1.9, and V/J genes and CDR3 were assigned using IMGT germline references. Reads were removed for weak V/J assignments (E-value above 1e-6), missing CDR3, stop codons, out-of-frame junctions, or ambiguous translated residues. V3J clonotypes were defined by identical inferred V gene, J gene, and CDR3 amino acid sequence. The percentage overlap between two repertoires was calculated by dividing the number of shared unique clonotypes by the size of the smaller repertoire. RTK rarefaction, the Chao1 estimator, and Recon v2.1 estimates of unobserved clonotypes were used to assess repertoire richness. For all TCRbeta clonotypes obtained by the gDNA method from four donors, generation probabilities were computed with OLGA. TCRdb retrieved this table from immuneACCESS and kept in-frame rearrangements only. Not all clones are present; in checked studies, unresolved V genes account for under half, and no reason is known for the remainder. V and J calls plus clone size are reproduced from that table; the DNA served to infer D and trimming. This sample lists 1.4 million or so clones; approximately 98.5% were detected once. 0.3% to 0.45% of the sample is in the top ten clones.

Healthy HIV-negative adults with no recently reported acute infections or vaccinations were included as donors. Every donor was a Caucasian adult residing in Nashville, Tennessee, USA. CD4+ T cells were enriched by magnetic negative selection, after which naive cells were positively selected on CD45RA and the negative fraction was taken as the memory subset. After blood collection by leukapheresis, PBMCs were isolated using Ficoll-Histopaque density gradient centrifugation and then cryopreserved in the vapor phase of liquid nitrogen. Analytical flow cytometry was used to check the purity and quantity of every magnetically sorted T cell population. From each sorted fraction, genomic DNA was isolated and quantified by UV absorbance on a Nanodrop 2000c. This record belongs to a study of shared clonotypes between healthy human individuals (dated by TCRdb to the early 2020s). Study-wide context: The cohort comprised two women and a few men aged 18 to 49 years. For each donor, three plates each were used for CD4 naive and CD4 memory, two plates were used for CD8 naive, and one plate was used for CD8 memory. Per donor, leukapheresis produced somewhere between about 0.8 and 9.5 billion PBMCs. To estimate repertoire size and how much clonotypes are shared between individuals, the study performed deep sequencing of blood TCR repertoires from a few healthy adults. Libraries were prepared and TCR repertoires were sequenced by different laboratories using diverse techniques, in order to increase sequencing depth and limit assay-specific biases.

V has 6 bases trimmed and J has 3 bases trimmed; junction bases matching no gene number 19. CDR1 and CDR2 are read off the germline V gene as SNHLY and FYNNEI. Counted from cysteine to phenylalanine, this CDR3 has 19 amino acids. The retained sequence is limited to the CDR3, 57 bases, with the frame set at the first base. What the work shows at the level of the full study, not this receptor alone: Sharing across a handful of donors was observed for roughly 5.4% of naive CD4, 3% to 3.5% of naive CD8, 2% to 2.5% of memory CD4, and around 0.4% of memory CD8 clonotypes. The genetic and exposure-history diversity represented was limited by the small number of donors. Rarefaction of sorted-subset datasets indicated incomplete sequencing despite the large sequencing depth. Pairwise subsampling led to the expectation that sequencing depth would affect the degree of clonotype sharing among donors. Compared with non-shared clonotypes, the clonotypes found in all four sorted-subset donors had higher generation probabilities. Estimated clonotype richness was generally larger for naive than for memory subsets. Only blood was sampled, and tissue TCR repertoires likely differ from those in blood.

Sequenced input: naive CD4+ T cells sorted from blood. What this sample's cell subset or site label stands for: CD45RA+ positively selected. This TCR came from a man younger than 45 in good health. The receptor chain draws on TRBV2 and TRBJ2-7; TRBD2 aligns with 11 central bases. The CDR3 region: CASRNLALDSGRGHYEQYF. In nucleotide form, the sequence is TGTGCCAGCAGGAACCTGGCCCTGGATAGCGGGAGGGGACACTACGAGCAGTACTTC.